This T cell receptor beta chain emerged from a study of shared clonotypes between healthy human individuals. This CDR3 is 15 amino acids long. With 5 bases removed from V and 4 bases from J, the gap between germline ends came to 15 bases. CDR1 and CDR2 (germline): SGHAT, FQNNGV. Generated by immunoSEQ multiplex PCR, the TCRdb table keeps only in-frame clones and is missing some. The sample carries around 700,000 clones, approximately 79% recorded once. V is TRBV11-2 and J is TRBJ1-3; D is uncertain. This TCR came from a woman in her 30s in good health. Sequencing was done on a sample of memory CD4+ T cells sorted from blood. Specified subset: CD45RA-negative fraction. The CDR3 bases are TGTGCCAGCAGCAGGGAGTTAATACGAGGAAACACCATATATTTT. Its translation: CASSRELIRGNTIYF. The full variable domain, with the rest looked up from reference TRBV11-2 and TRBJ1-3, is EAGVAQSPRYKIIEKRQSVAFWCNPISGHATLYWYQQILGQGPKLLIQFQNNGVVDDSQLPKDRFSAERLKGVDSTLKIQPAKLEDSAVYLCASSRELIRGNTIYFGEGSWLTVV.